This T cell receptor beta chain was observed in a study of human T cells and chemical hapten exposure. Background on the study: DPC at 2% was the sensitizing agent, placed on 2 cm by 2 cm of upper inner arm skin. On the upper back, patch tests were applied with 0.01% DPC and read at 6 days.

Time point meaning: pre-sensitization, week 0. Documented treatment: therapeutic diphenylcyclopropenone sensitization with weekly scalp DPC. TCRdb redid the calling of the RACE reads with MiXCR, one entry per CDR3 protein. This table holds 150,000 to 200,000 distinct CDR3 sequences, around 30% found once. The length of the CDR3 is 17 residues. Trimming removed 6 bases from V and 5 bases from J; junction bases left unmatched: 17. CDR1 is MDHEN, CDR2 SYDVKM, per germline. Whole-study findings and limits: No shift was seen in TCRs above 1 in 1000 frequency with DPC sensitization.

To note about this clonotype: Its cognate antigen is unknown.

The sample was whole blood, taken in connection with sensitization to the hapten diphenylcyclopropenone (DPC). This receptor was obtained from a woman in her twenties or thirties with alopecia areata. Some clones in this sample may be carry-over from other donors' samples. The genes are TRBV28 and TRBJ1-1; TRBD1 matches 8 bases. CDR3 DNA sequence: TGTGCCAGCAGCCCTGGTCAGGGGGCTCCCGCCGGGACTGAAGCTTTCTTT. This sequence encodes CASSPGQGAPAGTEAFF. The variable domain in full, completed from reference TRBV28 and TRBJ1-1, reads DVKVTQSSRYLVKRTGEKVFLECVQDMDHENMFWYRQDPGLGLRLIYFSYDVKMKEKGDIPEGYSVSREKKERFSLILESASTNQTSMYLCASSPGQGAPAGTEAFFGQGTRLTVV.